These T cell receptor beta chains were read from a single sample in a study of CD8+ T cells in alopecia areata. The repertoire was sequenced with immunoSEQ multiplex PCR; TCRdb's copy has only in-frame clones and lacks some. The table lists about 160,000 clones, roughly 60% of them singletons. The sequencing here drew on CD4+ T cells sorted from blood, taken at week 24, from a patient treated with tofacitinib. The receptors come from a human donor with alopecia areata. CDR3s include the opening cysteine and the closing phenylalanine or tryptophan. D genes are given only for firm matches. Clone size is shown for a subset of rows, as once, few, many or a class of expanded clone.

TRBJ2-1,NA,TRBV21-1,NA,TGTGCCAGCAGCAATTTGGAACCGGGACTGCTATACAATGAGCAGTTCTTC,CASSNLEPGLLYNEQFF
TRBJ2-1,NA,TRBV5-1,NA,TGCGCCAGCAGCTTGGCCTTTCGGGCCCCTGAGCAGTTCTTC,CASSLAFRAPEQFF
TRBJ2-5,NA,TRBV23-1,NA,TGCGCCAGCAGTTGGGGTGGAGGGGCCGGGGAGACCCAGTACTTC,CASSWGGGAGETQYF
TRBJ2-3,NA,TRBV10-1,NA,TGCGCCAGCAGATACGACAGAAACCCAACAGATACGCAGTATTTT,CASRYDRNPTDTQYF
TRBJ2-2,few,TRBV29-1,NA,TGCAGCGCCCTTTTCGGCGGGCTCGCCGGGGAGCTGTTTTTT,CSALFGGLAGELFF
TRBJ2-7,NA,TRBV19,TRBD1,TGTGCCAGTAGCGGGTGGACAGGGGGCGTCGACGAGCAGTACTTC,CASSGWTGGVDEQYF
TRBJ2-1,once,TRBV29-1,NA,TGCAGCGTTGAATGGGGGTCCCGGGGCAATGAGCAGTTCTTC,CSVEWGSRGNEQFF
TRBJ1-4,many,TRBV6-1,NA,TGTGCCAGCAGTGAACCCAACCGGGAGCTGGGGAAACTGTTTTTT,CASSEPNRELGKLFF
TRBJ2-2,NA,TRBV6-5,NA,TGTGCCAGCAGTTACCGGGGTGGATCTAACACCGGGGAGCTGTTTTTT,CASSYRGGSNTGELFF
TRBJ1-1,once,TRBV7-9,NA,TGTGCCAGCAGCTTAGATCCGAACACTGAAGCTTTCTTT,CASSLDPNTEAFF
TRBJ2-5,NA,TRBV5-1,TRBD1,TGCGCCAGCAGCTCCACCGGACAGGGGGCAGAGACCCAGTACTTC,CASSSTGQGAETQYF
TRBJ2-6,NA,TRBV27,NA,TGTGCCAGCAGTTTGGATGTGGCCAACGTCCTGACTTTC,CASSLDVANVLTF
TRBJ1-1,many,TRBV7-9,NA,TGTGCCAGCAGCTCCGTCGAGAGAAACACTGAAGCTTTCTTT,CASSSVERNTEAFF
TRBJ1-1,NA,TRBV9,TRBD1,TGTGCCAGCAGCGTGATTAAGGGGGCTAACACTGAAGCTTTCTTT,CASSVIKGANTEAFF
TRBJ2-5,NA,TRBV29-1,NA,TGCAGCGTTGTATACGGAGAGACCCAGTACTTC,CSVVYGETQYF
TRBJ1-5,few,TRBV30,NA,TGTGCCTGGACGGGGGACACCAATCAGCCCCAGCATTTT,CAWTGDTNQPQHF
TRBJ2-1,NA,TRBV5-1,NA,TGCGCCAGCAGCCCGGACTTAGATGAGCAGTTCTTC,CASSPDLDEQFF
TRBJ2-6,NA,TRBV7-9,NA,TGTGCCAGCAGCAGACTCTTCTCTGGGGCCAACGTCCTGACTTTC,CASSRLFSGANVLTF
TRBJ2-1,NA,TRBV7-2,NA,TGTGCCAGCAGGCCCGGGACTCCCGGTTTGGATGAGCAGTTCTTC,CASRPGTPGLDEQFF
TRBJ2-3,NA,TRBV29-1,NA,TGCAGCGTTTATTTAGGGGCAGATACGCAGTATTTT,CSVYLGADTQYF
TRBJ2-2,NA,TRBV11-2,NA,TGTGCCAGCAGCGCGGACAGCTACAAGCTGTTTTTT,CASSADSYKLFF
TRBJ2-2,NA,TRBV14,NA,TGTGCCAGCAGCCAAGTCCGCGGGGTGAACACCGGGGAGCTGTTTTTT,CASSQVRGVNTGELFF
TRBJ2-3,NA,TRBV6-1,NA,TGTGCCAGCAGTGAAGTTGGGGGGCGGGGAGATACGCAGTATTTT,CASSEVGGRGDTQYF
TRBJ2-7,few,TRBV6-5,NA,TGTGCCAGCAGTCCCTCGGCAGGGGCCTACGAGCAGTACTTC,CASSPSAGAYEQYF
TRBJ2-7,NA,TRBV15,NA,TGTGCCACCAGCAGCGGTCGACAGGTAACCTACGAGCTGTACTTC,CATSSGRQVTYELYF
TRBJ1-1,NA,TRBV14,NA,TGTGCCAGCAGCCAACGTCAAGGGTGGAGCACTGAAGCTTTCTTT,CASSQRQGWSTEAFF
TRBJ2-1,few,TRBV7-2,NA,TGTGCCAGCAGGGGCGTTGGCTACAATGAGCAGTTCTTC,CASRGVGYNEQFF
TRBJ2-4,NA,TRBV15,TRBD1,TGTGCCACCAGCGGGCCGGGGCGACAGGGGCGAGACATTCAGTACTTC,CATSGPGRQGRDIQYF
TRBJ2-3,NA,TRBV4-1,NA,TGCGCCAGCAGCCAAGCGACGGGGCGTACGTATGATACGCAGTATTTT,CASSQATGRTYDTQYF
TRBJ1-1,NA,TRBV2,NA,TGTGCCAGCAGTGGTATATCAGTGAACACTGAAGCTTTCTTT,CASSGISVNTEAFF
TRBJ1-2,once,TRBV30,TRBD1,TGTGCATTGATAGTGGCAGGGGGACGAAGTGGCTACACCTTC,CALIVAGGRSGYTF
TRBJ2-7,NA,TRBV29-1,NA,TGCAGCGTTGAAATCGGATTGGCCTACGAGCAGTACTTC,CSVEIGLAYEQYF
TRBJ1-6,NA,TRBV5-1,TRBD1,TGCGCCAGCAGGGGGACAGGGAATTCACCCCTCCACTTT,CASRGTGNSPLHF
TRBJ1-5,NA,TRBV25-1,NA,TGTGCCAGCAGTGGGGGTGGGGGCAATCAGCCCCAGCATTTT,CASSGGGGNQPQHF
TRBJ2-7,once,TRBV30,NA,TGTGCCTGTTCGACCTCCTACGAGCAGTACTTC,CACSTSYEQYF
TRBJ1-5,few,TRBV15,TRBD1,TGTGCCACCAGCAGAGATTTACAGGGGGGTCAGCCCCAGCATTTT,CATSRDLQGGQPQHF
TRBJ2-1,NA,TRBV11-3,TRBD2,TGTGCCAGCAGCTTAGGAGCTAGCGGGGGGAGTGATGAGCAGTTCTTC,CASSLGASGGSDEQFF
TRBJ1-5,NA,TRBV30,NA,TGTGCCTGGAGCTCGCGGGCCCTCTATCAGCCCCAGCATTTT,CAWSSRALYQPQHF
TRBJ1-5,NA,TRBV10-2,NA,TGCGCCAGCAGTGATCGCGACAATCAGCCCCAGCATTTT,CASSDRDNQPQHF
TRBJ1-4,NA,TRBV10-3,TRBD1,TGTGCCACCCGGGACAGGGGTGAAAAACTGTTTTTT,CATRDRGEKLFF
TRBJ2-5,few,TRBV29-1,NA,TGCAGCGTCGGGACCGCACAAGAGACCCAGTACTTC,CSVGTAQETQYF
TRBJ2-1,NA,TRBV20-1,NA,TGCAGTGCTAGCGTCTACAATGAGCAGTTCTTC,CSASVYNEQFF
TRBJ1-6,NA,TRBV7-9,NA,TGTGCCAGCAGCGAGCAGGGCCGTAATTCACCCCTCCACTTT,CASSEQGRNSPLHF
TRBJ2-1,many,TRBV27,NA,TGTGCCAGCAGAAGGGGAGGGGGCTCCTACAATGAGCAGTTCTTC,CASRRGGGSYNEQFF
TRBJ1-2,few,TRBV7-9,TRBD1,TGTGCCAGCAGCAAACGAGGGGGACAGAAAATATATGGCTACACCTTC,CASSKRGGQKIYGYTF
TRBJ1-5,NA,TRBV29-1,NA,TGCAGCGTTCTCGAGGGGCCGGGTCAGCCCCAGCATTTT,CSVLEGPGQPQHF
TRBJ2-3,few,TRBV2,TRBD2,TGTGCCAGCAGGGAGGGGACTACCACTGGGCCCGATACGCAGTATTTT,CASREGTTTGPDTQYF
TRBJ2-5,NA,TRBV11-3,NA,TGTGCCAGCAGCATCCTGGAAGAGACCCAGTACTTC,CASSILEETQYF
TRBJ1-5,NA,TRBV7-8,TRBD1,TGTGCCAGCAGGGGGACAGTCAGTCAGCCCCAGCATTTT,CASRGTVSQPQHF
TRBJ2-2,NA,TRBV27,NA,TGTGCCAGCCACCCGGGGTACGGGGGGAACACCGGGGAGCTGTTTTTT,CASHPGYGGNTGELFF
TRBJ2-3,NA,TRBV27,NA,TGTGCCAGCAGTTTGTCCCGTGAAAGTGATACGCAGTATTTT,CASSLSRESDTQYF
TRBJ2-5,NA,TRBV5-1,TRBD1,TGCGCCAGCAGCTTGGACAGGGGGCGAGAGACCCAGTACTTC,CASSLDRGRETQYF
TRBJ1-5,few,TRBV19,TRBD1,TGTGCCAGTAGTTCCCGCCGGGACAGGGGGCGATATCAGCCCCAGCATTTT,CASSSRRDRGRYQPQHF
TRBJ2-3,few,TRBV9,TRBD2,TGTGCCAGCAGCCCTCATAGCGGGCCCACAGATACGCAGTATTTT,CASSPHSGPTDTQYF
TRBJ2-2,NA,TRBV27,NA,TGTGCCAGCAGTTTAACTCGGCAGAACACCGGGGAGCTGTTTTTT,CASSLTRQNTGELFF
TRBJ2-7,NA,TRBV29-1,NA,TGCAGCGTTGAAGCCCCCCTGGGGGGGCCGGGCGAGCAGTACTTC,CSVEAPLGGPGEQYF
TRBJ2-7,NA,TRBV29-1,NA,TGCAGCGTTGAATCGGATCCGGATTCCTACGAGCAGTACTTC,CSVESDPDSYEQYF
TRBJ1-1,NA,TRBV29-1,NA,TGCAGCGTTGAAGTTACGACCGGGGGCACTGAAGCTTTCTTT,CSVEVTTGGTEAFF
TRBJ2-2,NA,TRBV5-1,NA,TGCGCCAGCAGCGATACAGGGTCCACCGGGGAGCTGTTTTTT,CASSDTGSTGELFF